A selection of T cell receptor beta chains follows, all from one sample in a study of blood T cell repertoires in COVID-19. TCRdb's copy holds only in-frame clones and misses some; the assay was immunoSEQ multiplex PCR. The repertoire holds under 450,000 clones, with roughly nine tenths as singletons. Sample: PBMCs or T cells enriched from blood (not recorded which). All receptors derive from a middle-aged woman who had been exposed to COVID-19. Each CDR3 is given with its conserved first and last residue. The D gene is left open where the match is weak. Clone size is not always given. Where it is, it says once, few, many or a class for expanded clones.

cdr3_length: 17
j_call: TRBJ2-7
d_call: TRBD1
clone_size: .
v_call: TRBV6-1
cdr3_nt: TGTGCCAGCAGTGTCTTATCCGGACAGGGGGCCCCCTACGAGCAGTACTTC
cdr3_aa: CASSVLSGQGAPYEQYF

cdr3_length: 14
j_call: TRBJ1-5
d_call: .
clone_size: .
v_call: TRBV5-1
cdr3_nt: TGCGCCAGCAGCTTCGGAGGGGCCAATCAGCCCCAGCATTTT
cdr3_aa: CASSFGGANQPQHF

cdr3_length: 16
j_call: TRBJ2-4
d_call: TRBD1
clone_size: .
v_call: TRBV18
cdr3_nt: TGTGCCAGCTCACCGGGCGGGACAGGGAAGGCAACAATTCAGTACTTC
cdr3_aa: CASSPGGTGKATIQYF

cdr3_length: 15
j_call: TRBJ2-5
d_call: TRBD1
clone_size: .
v_call: TRBV5-1
cdr3_nt: TGCGCCAGCAGCCCAAGGACAGGGGGATCAGAGACCCAGTACTTC
cdr3_aa: CASSPRTGGSETQYF

cdr3_length: 15
j_call: TRBJ1-6
d_call: .
clone_size: .
v_call: TRBV7-9
cdr3_nt: TGTGCCAGCGCTCATGACGGAGTCGGAGTCTCACCCCTCCACTTT
cdr3_aa: CASAHDGVGVSPLHF

cdr3_length: 13
j_call: TRBJ2-7
d_call: .
clone_size: .
v_call: TRBV10-3
cdr3_nt: TGTGCCATCACTGGAGGACAGTTCGCCGAGCAGTACTTC
cdr3_aa: CAITGGQFAEQYF

cdr3_length: 14
j_call: TRBJ2-5
d_call: TRBD1
clone_size: .
v_call: TRBV5-5
cdr3_nt: TGTGCCAGCAACCCACGGACAGGGGGAGAGACCCAGTACTTC
cdr3_aa: CASNPRTGGETQYF

cdr3_length: 17
j_call: TRBJ1-4
d_call: TRBD1
clone_size: .
v_call: TRBV30
cdr3_nt: TGTGCCTGGACCCGCCGGGACAGGGCTCTTTGGTCTGAAAAACTGTTTTTT
cdr3_aa: CAWTRRDRALWSEKLFF

cdr3_length: 13
j_call: TRBJ2-2
d_call: .
clone_size: .
v_call: TRBV7-2
cdr3_nt: TGTGCCAGCAGCCTTAAGCGCACCGGGGAGCTGTTTTTT
cdr3_aa: CASSLKRTGELFF

cdr3_length: 17
j_call: TRBJ2-3
d_call: TRBD2
clone_size: .
v_call: TRBV2
cdr3_nt: TGTGCCAGCAGTGGCTTAGGGCTAGCGGGGAGCACAGATACGCAGTATTTT
cdr3_aa: CASSGLGLAGSTDTQYF

cdr3_length: 14
j_call: TRBJ2-1
d_call: .
clone_size: .
v_call: TRBV7-3
cdr3_nt: TGTGCCAGCAGCTTCGACAGGACCTACAATGAGCAGTTCTTC
cdr3_aa: CASSFDRTYNEQFF

cdr3_length: 20
j_call: TRBJ1-6
d_call: TRBD1
clone_size: .
v_call: TRBV3-1/TRBV3-2
cdr3_nt: TGTGCCAGCAGCCAAGTAAGTGTATTTGTTGGAGACAGGGAATATTCACCCCTCCACTTT
cdr3_aa: CASSQVSVFVGDREYSPLHF

cdr3_length: 13
j_call: TRBJ1-1
d_call: TRBD1
clone_size: .
v_call: TRBV29-1
cdr3_nt: TGCAGCGTTGGGGCAGGGGGTAGCACTGAAGCTTTCTTT
cdr3_aa: CSVGAGGSTEAFF

cdr3_length: 13
j_call: TRBJ2-3
d_call: .
clone_size: .
v_call: TRBV27
cdr3_nt: TGTGCCAGCAGTTTATCCACGGGGTTGGCGCAGTATTTT
cdr3_aa: CASSLSTGLAQYF

cdr3_length: 13
j_call: TRBJ1-1
d_call: .
clone_size: .
v_call: TRBV29-1
cdr3_nt: TGCAGCGTTTCCCAGGGGAGGAACACTGAAGCTTTCTTT
cdr3_aa: CSVSQGRNTEAFF

cdr3_length: 19
j_call: TRBJ2-2
d_call: .
clone_size: .
v_call: TRBV12-5
cdr3_nt: TGTGCTAGTGGTTTGCGGAAAGGGGGTCGCGAATTGATAACCGGGGAGCTGTTTTTT
cdr3_aa: CASGLRKGGRELITGELFF

cdr3_length: 14
j_call: TRBJ2-5
d_call: .
clone_size: once
v_call: TRBV6-1
cdr3_nt: TGTGCCAGCAGTGAACGTAGCCCCCGGGAGACCCAGTACTTC
cdr3_aa: CASSERSPRETQYF

cdr3_length: 17
j_call: TRBJ1-3
d_call: .
clone_size: many
v_call: TRBV19
cdr3_nt: TGTGCCAGTAGTACCATTGCTTGGGGCGATTCTGGAAACACCATATATTTT
cdr3_aa: CASSTIAWGDSGNTIYF

cdr3_length: 17
j_call: TRBJ2-7
d_call: TRBD2
clone_size: .
v_call: TRBV2
cdr3_nt: TGTGCCAGCAGTACACGACGACTAGCGGTAATCTCCTACGAGCAGTACTTC
cdr3_aa: CASSTRRLAVISYEQYF

cdr3_length: 12
j_call: TRBJ2-4
d_call: TRBD1
clone_size: .
v_call: TRBV30
cdr3_nt: TGTGCCAGCGCACCACAGGGGGCGTTTCAGTACTTC
cdr3_aa: CASAPQGAFQYF

cdr3_length: 20
j_call: TRBJ2-4
d_call: .
clone_size: once
v_call: TRBV19
cdr3_nt: TGTGCCAGTAACCCCCGAGAGGAGGGGATTTTGGAATCGGTCAAAAACATTCAGTACTTC
cdr3_aa: CASNPREEGILESVKNIQYF

cdr3_length: 11
j_call: TRBJ1-2
d_call: .
clone_size: .
v_call: TRBV12-3/TRBV12-4
cdr3_nt: TGTGCCAGCAGTGCGACAGCTGGCTACACCTTC
cdr3_aa: CASSATAGYTF

cdr3_length: 13
j_call: TRBJ1-2
d_call: .
clone_size: .
v_call: TRBV5-1
cdr3_nt: TGCGCCAGCAGCCCCCGGGAGCTCTGGGGCTACACCTTC
cdr3_aa: CASSPRELWGYTF

cdr3_length: 13
j_call: TRBJ2-1
d_call: .
clone_size: .
v_call: TRBV5-1
cdr3_nt: TGCGCCAGCAGCTTGGCCAGAGGGGGAGAGCAGTTCTTC
cdr3_aa: CASSLARGGEQFF

cdr3_length: 16
j_call: TRBJ1-3
d_call: TRBD1
clone_size: .
v_call: TRBV7-6
cdr3_nt: TGTGCCAGCAGCCCTTGGACAGGCCCCTCTGGAAACACCATATATTTT
cdr3_aa: CASSPWTGPSGNTIYF

cdr3_length: 15
j_call: TRBJ2-7
d_call: TRBD1
clone_size: .
v_call: TRBV20-1
cdr3_nt: TGCAGTGCTAGTCACCAGGGACAGAACACCTACGAGCAGTACTTC
cdr3_aa: CSASHQGQNTYEQYF

cdr3_length: 12
j_call: TRBJ2-5
d_call: .
clone_size: .
v_call: TRBV25-1
cdr3_nt: TGTGCCAGCAGCACAGGAATGAAGACCCAGTACTTC
cdr3_aa: CASSTGMKTQYF

cdr3_length: 14
j_call: TRBJ2-3
d_call: TRBD2
clone_size: many
v_call: TRBV10-2
cdr3_nt: TGCGCCACCGGACTAGCGGGGCCCGGCGATACGCAGTATTTT
cdr3_aa: CATGLAGPGDTQYF